Here is one T cell receptor beta chain with its context. What it binds is not known. TCRdb keeps only in-frame clones here, not all; method: immunoSEQ multiplex PCR. In the table there are about 48,000 clones, 60% to 85% of which are singletons. The data belong to a study of T cells in localized non-small cell lung cancer. Notes on the study in general: In adjacent lung, a median roughly 62 of the top 100 tumor clones were found. Longer overall survival accompanied higher blood T cell density. Measurement of T cell clonality placed uninvolved adjacent lung highest, above the level in tumor. As only one tumor region underwent sequencing, heterogeneity remains possible.

The sample in question was peripheral blood, obtained before any cancer treatment. This receptor was obtained from a man between 40 and 70 years old with stage I squamous cell lung carcinoma.

The CDR3 spells CASSLLAGGTDTQYF. DNA of the CDR3: TGTGCCAGCAGCTTACTAGCGGGGGGTACAGATACGCAGTATTTT. V usage is TRBV11-2 and J usage is TRBJ2-3, with 11 bases lining up with TRBD2. V shed 2 bases, J shed 3 bases, and the junction held 1 base outside the gene matches. The CDR3 consists of 15 residues. Per germline, CDR1 SGHAT and CDR2 FQNNGV.